This T cell receptor (beta chain) stems from a study of blood T cell repertoires in COVID-19. Assay used: immunoSEQ multiplex PCR; TCRdb lists only in-frame clones, some missing. The data contain 200,000 to 300,000 clones, roughly four fifths of them singletons. The CDR3 is made up of 14 amino acids. In germline, CDR1 is SGDLS, CDR2 YYNGEE. V lost 6 bases and J lost 3, with 15 bases in between. One Seattle source followed patients from active infection through their disease course. The clonotype comes from a woman at least 80 years old with COVID-19, enrolled during active disease. The rearrangement links TRBV9 to TRBJ1-1; tentative D call: TRBD1 (6 bases). Sequenced sample: peripheral blood. The CDR3 DNA sequence: TGTGCCAGCATAGATGTGGGACACTACACTGAAGCTTTCTTT. Amino acid sequence: CASIDVGHYTEAFF.